The subject of this entry is one TCR beta chain. It has no known antigen specificity. The record has no base qualities; no much larger clone is one base away. The immunoSEQ Assay, a bias-controlled multiplex PCR, was used to amplify TCRbeta CDR3 regions from genomic DNA. For the original study's pipeline: Nucleated cell counts per sample were estimated from amplification of reference gene primers within the assay. To quantify the absolute abundance of each unique TCRbeta CDR3 rearrangement, sequence reads were collapsed and filtered. For each sample, productive Simpson clonality was calculated as the square root of Simpson's diversity index across productive rearrangements. TCRdb took over this immuneACCESS table, retaining in-frame rearrangements with V and J assigned. Such tables are incomplete; in checked studies, under half of the missing clones stem from an unresolved V gene, and the remainder is unexplained. Clonal size and the V and J genes are those of that table, whereas D and trimming came from the DNA. The sample table records 100,000 to 150,000 clones; over 75% of these occur just once. The ten largest clones capture 17% of the sample.

From the germline V gene, CDR1 is MRHNA and CDR2 is SNTAGT. Deletion took 6 bases off V and 9 bases off J, with a span of 20 bases between the germline ends. The CDR3 holds 14 amino acids from the cysteine to the phenylalanine. Only CDR3 DNA is held: 42 bases, read in frame from base 1. This sample stems from a study of blood T cell repertoires in COVID-19 (dated by TCRdb to the early 2020s). Context from the whole study: The collaborator samples originated in the United States, Italy and Spain and spanned the acute and convalescent phases of COVID-19. The samples were drawn from two sources: the first 160 participants of the ongoing ImmuneRACE study, and 1,254 subjects contributed by 6 global collaborators. The repertoires were released in a freely available public database intended as a resource for research on the immune response to SARS-CoV-2. The sample metadata nearly always contained a de-identified subject ID, COVID-19 status, age in years and sex. Deeply sampled blood TCRbeta repertoires from subjects exposed to, actively infected with, or recovered from COVID-19 were included in the dataset. The material from the prospective study consisted of cDNA or gDNA derived from T cells, B-cell-depleted T cells, or PBMCs. Where available, HLA class I and class II types were obtained from metadata supplied by the sample provider rather than from assay-based typing.

In Seattle, one collaborating source enrolled patients while the infection was active and tracked those patients longitudinally over the course of disease. The collaborating institutions used their own protocols to collect whole blood in K2EDTA tubes. For TCRbeta analysis, collaborators shipped samples as frozen whole blood, isolated PBMCs, or DNA extracted from either of those sample types. The investigation overall reported the following: How much clinical and demographic metadata was included differed by source and by participant, and the metadata was provided uncurated.

The sequencing input was peripheral blood. This TCR was recovered from a man aged 25 to 40 with COVID-19, enrolled during active disease. The chain couples TRBV6-4 to TRBJ1-1; a weak D assignment points to TRBD1 (6 bases agree). The CDR3 region has the sequence CASRPSTGINQAFF. In nucleotide form, the sequence is TGTGCCAGCAGACCCTCTACAGGGATAAATCAAGCTTTCTTT.